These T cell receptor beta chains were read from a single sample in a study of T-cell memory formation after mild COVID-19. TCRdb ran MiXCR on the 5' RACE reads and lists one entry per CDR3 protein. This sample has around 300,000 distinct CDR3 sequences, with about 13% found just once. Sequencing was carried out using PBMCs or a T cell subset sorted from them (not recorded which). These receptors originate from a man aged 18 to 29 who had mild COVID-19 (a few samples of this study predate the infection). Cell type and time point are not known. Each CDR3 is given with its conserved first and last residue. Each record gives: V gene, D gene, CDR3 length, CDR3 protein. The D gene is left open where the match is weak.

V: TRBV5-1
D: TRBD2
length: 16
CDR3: CASSLQRGRGKETQYF

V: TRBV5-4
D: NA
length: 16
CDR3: CASSSSGTPKGETQYF

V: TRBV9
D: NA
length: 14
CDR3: CASSTEGGVTEAFF

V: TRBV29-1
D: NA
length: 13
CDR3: CSVEVGLGNEQFF

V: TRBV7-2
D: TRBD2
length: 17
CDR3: CASSARALAGGLNEQFF

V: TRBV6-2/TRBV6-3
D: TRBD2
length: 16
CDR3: CASSPRGVRTQETQYF

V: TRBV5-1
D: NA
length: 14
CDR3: CASSPAGNAETQYF

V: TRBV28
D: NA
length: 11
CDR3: CAGSTTYEQYF

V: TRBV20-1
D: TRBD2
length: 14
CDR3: CSASGGTTTDTQYF

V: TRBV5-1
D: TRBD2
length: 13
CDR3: CASRREGRNEQFF

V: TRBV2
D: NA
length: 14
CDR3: CASSGAGSNQPQHF

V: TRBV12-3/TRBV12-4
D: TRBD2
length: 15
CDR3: CASSLRTSGYNEQFF

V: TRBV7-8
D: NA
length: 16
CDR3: CASSLGAGLNADTQYF

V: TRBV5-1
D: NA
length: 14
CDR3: CASAGQTNTGELFF